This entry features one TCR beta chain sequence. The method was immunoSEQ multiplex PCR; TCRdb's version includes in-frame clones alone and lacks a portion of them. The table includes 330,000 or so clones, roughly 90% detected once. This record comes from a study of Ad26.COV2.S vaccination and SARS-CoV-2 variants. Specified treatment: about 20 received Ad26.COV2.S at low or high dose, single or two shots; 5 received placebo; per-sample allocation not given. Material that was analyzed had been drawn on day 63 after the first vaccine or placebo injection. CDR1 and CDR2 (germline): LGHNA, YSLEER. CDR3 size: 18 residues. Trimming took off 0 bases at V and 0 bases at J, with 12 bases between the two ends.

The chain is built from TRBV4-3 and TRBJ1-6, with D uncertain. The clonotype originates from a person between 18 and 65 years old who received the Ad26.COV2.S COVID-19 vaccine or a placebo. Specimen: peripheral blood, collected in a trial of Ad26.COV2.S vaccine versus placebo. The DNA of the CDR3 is TGCGCCAGCAGCCAAGAAGTGAGCATGGGCTCCTATAATTCACCCCTCCACTTT. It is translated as CASSQEVSMGSYNSPLHF.